This TCR beta chain was identified in a study of cytomegalovirus exposure and HLA in healthy donors. Whole-study context: T cells numbering about 180 million yielded around 120 million unique TCR beta sequences in an earlier analysis. Study results and caveats: According to a later analysis, most TCR beta chains associated with CMV appeared HLA-restricted.

This PCR relied on a set of 60 Vbeta primers and 13 Jbeta primers. Method: immunoSEQ multiplex PCR; TCRdb's copy keeps in-frame clones and lacks some. The sample records roughly 160,000 clones, 85% being singletons. Per the germline V gene, CDR1 is SNHLY and CDR2 is FYNNEI. Trimming took 5 bases from V and 4 from J; bases not matched to a gene: 19. This CDR3 is 18 amino acids long. This clone showed up just once. Its matching antigen is unknown. Each donor's status was that of a healthy bone marrow donor. Donors had nominal health at sampling but likely had unrecorded immune exposures. The chain combines TRBV2 with TRBJ1-2, with 7 bases aligning to TRBD1. This receptor was taken from a boy between 2 and 10 years old in good health and CMV-seronegative. The sample was PBMCs. This chain's CDR3 is CASSPTTGVPHGVYGYTF. In DNA form, the CDR3 reads TGTGCCAGCAGTCCTACCACAGGGGTGCCCCATGGGGTCTATGGCTACACCTTC.